This TCR beta chain was identified in a study of cytomegalovirus exposure and HLA in healthy donors. Whole-study findings and limits: Being indistinguishable, some V segments were excluded, TRBV6-2 and TRBV6-3 among them. A later analysis associated roughly 15,000 TCR beta sequences with HLA alleles at a 0.05 false discovery rate. A later analysis, which compared TCR beta chains of equal frequency, found the HLA-associated ones more clonally expanded.

Primers for the PCR totalled 60 Vbeta and 13 Jbeta. Assay used: immunoSEQ multiplex PCR; TCRdb lists only in-frame clones, some missing. Altogether roughly 220,000 clones are present, roughly four fifths being singletons, with the ten largest covering around 2.7%. This CDR3 spans 16 amino acids. The junction had 4 bases not matched to a gene; V was cut back by 1 base and J by 2 bases. CDR1 and CDR2 (germline): MGHRA, YSYEKL. A note on this clone: Its matching antigen is unknown.

V and J are TRBV4-1 and TRBJ2-7; TRBD2 matches at 11 bases. The source is a woman in her 40s in good health and CMV-seronegative. The sequencing sample was made of PBMCs. CDR3 in DNA: TGCGCCAGCAGCCAAGTCCCGGGACTAGCGGCCTACGAGCAGTACTTC. Encoded protein: CASSQVPGLAAYEQYF.